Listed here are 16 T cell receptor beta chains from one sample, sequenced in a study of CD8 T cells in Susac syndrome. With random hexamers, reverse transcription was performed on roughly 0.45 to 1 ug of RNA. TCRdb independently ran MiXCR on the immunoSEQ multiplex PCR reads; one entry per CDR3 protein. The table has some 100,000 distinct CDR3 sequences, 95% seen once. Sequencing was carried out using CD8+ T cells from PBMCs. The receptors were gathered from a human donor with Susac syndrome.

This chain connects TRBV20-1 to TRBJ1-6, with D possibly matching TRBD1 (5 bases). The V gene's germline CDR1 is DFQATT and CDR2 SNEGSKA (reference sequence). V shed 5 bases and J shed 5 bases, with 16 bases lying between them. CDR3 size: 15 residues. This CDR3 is CSAGDARFDNSPLHF. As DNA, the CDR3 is TGCAGTGCTGGGGACGCCCGCTTCGATAATTCACCCCTCCACTTT.

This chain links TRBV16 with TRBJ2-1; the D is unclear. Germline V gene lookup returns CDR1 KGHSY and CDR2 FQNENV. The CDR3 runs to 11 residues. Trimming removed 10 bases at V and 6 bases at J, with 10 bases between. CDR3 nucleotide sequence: TGTGCCAATGGTAGTCCCAATGAGCAGTTCTTC. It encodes CANGSPNEQFF.

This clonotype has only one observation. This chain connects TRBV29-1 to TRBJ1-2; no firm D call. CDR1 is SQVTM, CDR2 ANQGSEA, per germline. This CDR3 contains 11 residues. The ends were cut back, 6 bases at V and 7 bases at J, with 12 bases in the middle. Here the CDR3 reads CSVLDFRGYTF. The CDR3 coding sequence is TGCAGCGTCCTAGATTTCCGTGGCTACACCTTC.

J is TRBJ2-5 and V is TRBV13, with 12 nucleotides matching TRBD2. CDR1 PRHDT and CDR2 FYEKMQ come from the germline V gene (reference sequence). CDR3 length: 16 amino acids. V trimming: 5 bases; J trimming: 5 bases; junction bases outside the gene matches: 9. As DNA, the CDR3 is TGTGCCAGCAGCCACGCTAGCGGGGGGGCCTGGGAGACCCAGTACTTC. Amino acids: CASSHASGGAWETQYF.

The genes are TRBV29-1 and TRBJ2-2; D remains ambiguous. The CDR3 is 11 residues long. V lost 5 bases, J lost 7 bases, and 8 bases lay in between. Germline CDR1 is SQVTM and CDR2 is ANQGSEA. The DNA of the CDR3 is TGCAGCGTTTTGGATGGCGGGGAGCTGTTTTTT. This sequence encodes CSVLDGGELFF.

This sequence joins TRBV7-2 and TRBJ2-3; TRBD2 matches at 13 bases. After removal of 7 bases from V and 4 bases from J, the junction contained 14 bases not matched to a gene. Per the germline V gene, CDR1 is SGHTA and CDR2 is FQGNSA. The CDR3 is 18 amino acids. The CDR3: CASKRPYTSGRASDTQYF. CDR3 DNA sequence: TGTGCCAGCAAACGACCTTATACTAGCGGGAGGGCCTCAGATACGCAGTATTTT.

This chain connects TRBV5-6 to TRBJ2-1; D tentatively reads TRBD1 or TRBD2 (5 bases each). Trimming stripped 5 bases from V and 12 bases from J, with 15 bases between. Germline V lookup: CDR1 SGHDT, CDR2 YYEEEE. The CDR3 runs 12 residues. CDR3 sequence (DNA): TGTGCCAGCAGACGGGACCTAACTGGGCAGTTCTTC. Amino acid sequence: CASRRDLTGQFF.

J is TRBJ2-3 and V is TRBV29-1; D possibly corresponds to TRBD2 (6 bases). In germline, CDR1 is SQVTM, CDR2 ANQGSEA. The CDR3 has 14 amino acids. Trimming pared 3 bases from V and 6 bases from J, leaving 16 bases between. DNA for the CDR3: TGCAGCGTTGAGTTAGGCGGGAAGCCGGATACGCAGTATTTT. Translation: CSVELGGKPDTQYF.

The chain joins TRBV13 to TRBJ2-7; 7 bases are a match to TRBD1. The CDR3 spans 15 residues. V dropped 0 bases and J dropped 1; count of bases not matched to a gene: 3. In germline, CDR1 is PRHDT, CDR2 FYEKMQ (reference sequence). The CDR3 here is CASSLGPGGSYEQYF. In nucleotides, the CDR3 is TGTGCCAGCAGCTTAGGCCCAGGGGGTTCCTACGAGCAGTACTTC.

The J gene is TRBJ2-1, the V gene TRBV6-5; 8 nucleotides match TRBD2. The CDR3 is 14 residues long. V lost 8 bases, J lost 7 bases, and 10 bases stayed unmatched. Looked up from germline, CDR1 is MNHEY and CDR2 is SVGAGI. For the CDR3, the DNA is TGTGCCAGCCGGGCGGCGGGGGGTCTGAATGAGCAGTTCTTC. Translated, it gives CASRAAGGLNEQFF.

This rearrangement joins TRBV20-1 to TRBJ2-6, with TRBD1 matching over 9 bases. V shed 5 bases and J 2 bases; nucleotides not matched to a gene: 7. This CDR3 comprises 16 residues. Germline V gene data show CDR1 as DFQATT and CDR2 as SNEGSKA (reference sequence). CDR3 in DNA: TGCAGTGCTGGACAGGGGTTAGAAACTGGGGCCAACGTCCTGACTTTC. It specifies CSAGQGLETGANVLTF.

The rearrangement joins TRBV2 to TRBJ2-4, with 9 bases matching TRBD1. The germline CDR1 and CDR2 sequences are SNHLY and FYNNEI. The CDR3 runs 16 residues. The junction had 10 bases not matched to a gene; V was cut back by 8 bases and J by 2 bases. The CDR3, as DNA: TGTGCCAGCGGGACAGGGTCCCAGGGCACCAAAAACATTCAGTACTTC. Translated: CASGTGSQGTKNIQYF.

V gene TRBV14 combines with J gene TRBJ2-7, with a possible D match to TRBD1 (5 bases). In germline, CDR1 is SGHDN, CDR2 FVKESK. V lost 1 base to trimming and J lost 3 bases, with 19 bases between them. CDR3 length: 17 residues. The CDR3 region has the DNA TGTGCCAGCAGCCAAGGACCAGACAGCCCCCCCTACTACGAGCAGTACTTC. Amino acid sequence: CASSQGPDSPPYYEQYF.

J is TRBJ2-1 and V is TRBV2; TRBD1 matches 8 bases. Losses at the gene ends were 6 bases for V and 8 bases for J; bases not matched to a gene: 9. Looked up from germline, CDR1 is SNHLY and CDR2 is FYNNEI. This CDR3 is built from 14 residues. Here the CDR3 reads CASSRGPVFDEQFF. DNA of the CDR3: TGTGCCAGCAGCAGGGGGCCGGTTTTCGATGAGCAGTTCTTC.

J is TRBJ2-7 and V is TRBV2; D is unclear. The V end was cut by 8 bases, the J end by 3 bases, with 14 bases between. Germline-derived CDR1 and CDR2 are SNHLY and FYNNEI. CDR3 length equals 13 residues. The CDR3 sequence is CASQDIFSYEQYF. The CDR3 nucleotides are TGTGCCAGCCAAGACATCTTTAGCTACGAGCAGTACTTC. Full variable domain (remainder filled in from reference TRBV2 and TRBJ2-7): EPEVTQTPSHQVTQMGQEVILRCVPISNHLYFYWYRQILGQKVEFLVSFYNNEISEKSEIFDDQFSVERPDGSNFTLKIRSTKLEDSAMYFCASQDIFSYEQYFGPGTRLTVT.

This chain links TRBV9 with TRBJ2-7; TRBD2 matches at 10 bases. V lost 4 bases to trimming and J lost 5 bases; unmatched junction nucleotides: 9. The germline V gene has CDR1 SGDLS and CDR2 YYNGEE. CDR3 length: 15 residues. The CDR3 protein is CASSNSGRSSDEQYF. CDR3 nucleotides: TGTGCCAGCAGCAATAGCGGGAGGAGTTCCGACGAGCAGTACTTC.